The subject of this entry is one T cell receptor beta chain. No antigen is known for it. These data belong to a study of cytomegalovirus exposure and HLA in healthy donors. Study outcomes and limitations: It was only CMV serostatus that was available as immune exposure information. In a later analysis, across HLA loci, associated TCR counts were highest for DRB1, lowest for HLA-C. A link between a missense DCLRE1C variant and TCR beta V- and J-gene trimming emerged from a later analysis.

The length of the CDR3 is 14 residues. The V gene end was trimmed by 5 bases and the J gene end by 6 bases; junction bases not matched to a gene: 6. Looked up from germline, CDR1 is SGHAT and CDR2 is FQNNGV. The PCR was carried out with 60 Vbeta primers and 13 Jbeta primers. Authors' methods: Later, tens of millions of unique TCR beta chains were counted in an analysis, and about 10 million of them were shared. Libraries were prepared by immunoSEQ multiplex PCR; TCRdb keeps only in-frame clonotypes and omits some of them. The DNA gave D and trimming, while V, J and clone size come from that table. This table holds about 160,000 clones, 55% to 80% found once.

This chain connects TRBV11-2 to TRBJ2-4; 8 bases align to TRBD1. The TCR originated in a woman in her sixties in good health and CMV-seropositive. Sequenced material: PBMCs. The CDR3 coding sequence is TGTGCCAGCAGCCTGGACAGGGAAGGAAACATTCAGTACTTC. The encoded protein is CASSLDREGNIQYF.